A single sample is the source of the 17 T cell receptor beta chains below, sequenced in a study of T cell responses to AZD1222 COVID-19 vaccine. Here immunoSEQ multiplex PCR was the method, and the copy in TCRdb shows in-frame clones only, minus some. The sample shows roughly 58,000 clones, more than 70% of them seen only once. Sample: peripheral blood, taken on day 0 of MenACWY control vaccination. The receptors shown here come from an adult in good health.

The rearrangement links TRBV7-2 to TRBJ2-7, with D possibly being TRBD1 or TRBD2 (5 bases each). The CDR3 is 15 residues long. Trimming took 2 bases from V and 1 from J, leaving 12 bases between them. Germline CDR1 is SGHTA and CDR2 is FQGNSA. The CDR3: CASSLKGRGSYEQYF. The CDR3 DNA follows: TGTGCCAGCAGCTTAAAGGGACGTGGGTCCTACGAGCAGTACTTC.

This chain joins TRBV28 and TRBJ1-5; a weak D match, TRBD1 (5 bases). V lost 9 bases to trimming and J lost 6 bases, with 18 bases between them. Looked up from germline, CDR1 is MDHEN and CDR2 is SYDVKM. The CDR3 spans 14 residues. Written as DNA, the CDR3 is TGTGCCAGTCAGCGGGACCAGGTAGTTCAGCCCCAGCATTTT. It specifies CASQRDQVVQPQHF.

The chain carries TRBV6-5 and TRBJ1-2; 9 nucleotides agree with TRBD1. The V gene's germline CDR1 is MNHEY and CDR2 SVGAGI. The ends lost 7 bases at V and 7 bases at J; junction bases unmatched: 7. This CDR3 contains 13 residues. The chain's CDR3 is CASKGQGIGGYTF. CDR3 in DNA: TGTGCCAGCAAGGGACAGGGAATTGGTGGCTACACCTTC.

This clone was counted once. The chain carries TRBV12-3 or TRBV12-4 and TRBJ2-6, with D possibly matching TRBD2 (5 bases). Trimming removed 11 bases at V and 4 bases at J, with 12 bases between. This CDR3 comprises 13 residues. CDR3 in DNA: TGTGCCGTACGGGGTACCGGGGCCAACGTCCTGACTTTC. Translation: CAVRGTGANVLTF.

The rearrangement uses TRBV14 and TRBJ2-1, with TRBD2 matching over 7 bases. CDR1 and CDR2 from the germline V gene are SGHDN and FVKESK. Losses at the gene ends were 2 bases for V and 1 base for J; bases not matched to a gene: 5. CDR3 length equals 16 residues. This chain's CDR3 is CASSQLTSDSYNEQFF. Here the CDR3 DNA reads TGTGCCAGCAGCCAACTCACTAGCGATTCCTACAATGAGCAGTTCTTC.

CDR3 in amino acids: CASSAKTGTSPKTQYF. As DNA, the CDR3 is TGTGCCAGCAGCGCGAAAACCGGGACATCCCCCAAGACCCAGTACTTC. The chain joins TRBV7-2 to TRBJ2-5; D may be TRBD1 (6 bases). With 5 bases removed from V and 6 bases from J, the gap between germline ends came to 22 bases. CDR3 size: 16 residues. Germline-derived CDR1 and CDR2 are SGHTA and FQGNSA.

This clone came up a few times. This chain links TRBV2 with TRBJ2-5; TRBD2 aligns across 11 bases. The CDR3 has 15 amino acids. From germline, CDR1 is SNHLY and CDR2 FYNNEI. The V segment lost 7 bases and the J segment 3 bases; nucleotides outside the gene matches: 7. CDR3 DNA sequence: TGTGCCAGCACCCAACTAGCGGGAGAGGAAGAGACCCAGTACTTC. It translates to CASTQLAGEEETQYF.

The chain carries TRBV28 and TRBJ2-5; a weak D match, TRBD1 (7 bases). The germline CDR1 and CDR2 sequences are MDHEN and SYDVKM. The V and J ends lost 5 bases and 5 bases respectively, with 18 bases between them. The CDR3 is 15 residues long. The CDR3 nucleotides are TGTGCCAGCAGTACCAGGGGGGCTCTCGGGGAGACCCAGTACTTC. Protein: CASSTRGALGETQYF. Supplemented by reference TRBV28 and TRBJ2-5, the full variable domain reads DVKVTQSSRYLVKRTGEKVFLECVQDMDHENMFWYRQDPGLGLRLIYFSYDVKMKEKGDIPEGYSVSREKKERFSLILESASTNQTSMYLCASSTRGALGETQYFGPGTRLLVL.

The chain is built from TRBV19 and TRBJ2-7; 8 bases map to TRBD2. The CDR3 loop spans 15 amino acids. Trimming removed 5 bases from V and 3 bases from J; junction bases left unmatched: 9. Germline lookup yields CDR1 LNHDA and CDR2 SQIVND (reference sequence). CDR3 sequence reads: CASSSMTSALYEQYF. For the CDR3, the DNA is TGTGCCAGTAGTTCCATGACTAGCGCTCTCTACGAGCAGTACTTC. The variable domain in full, with the rest retrieved from reference TRBV19 and TRBJ2-7, is DGGITQSPKYLFRKEGQNVTLSCEQNLNHDAMYWYRQDPGQGLRLIYYSQIVNDFQKGDIAEGYSVSREKKESFPLTVTSAQKNPTAFYLCASSSMTSALYEQYFGPGTRLTVT.

The chain employs TRBV3-1 (or the pseudogene TRBV3-2) and TRBJ1-6; 9 bases agree with TRBD1. There are 14 residues in the CDR3. After removal of 4 bases from V and 13 bases from J, the junction contained 8 bases not matched to a gene. From germline, CDR1 is LGHDT and CDR2 YNNKEL (reference sequence). CDR3 in amino acids: CASSLGQGRGPLHF. The CDR3 bases are TGTGCCAGCAGCCTAGGACAGGGGCGCGGGCCCCTCCACTTT.

V usage is TRBV5-1 and J usage is TRBJ1-1; D may be TRBD1 (5 bases). CDR3 length equals 13 residues. V lost 0 bases, J lost 12 bases, and 15 bases lay in between. Germline V gene lookup returns CDR1 SGHRS and CDR2 YFSETQ. Here the CDR3 DNA reads TGCGCCAGCAGCTTGGATCGGGTGGAGGGGACTTTCTTT. Its translation is CASSLDRVEGTFF.

CDR3 nucleotides: TGTGCCACCAGCAGAGGAGGGACTACCGAGACCCAGTACTTC. Translation: CATSRGGTTETQYF. The chain joins TRBV15 to TRBJ2-5, with TRBD2 matching over 7 bases. CDR3 length equals 14 residues. J lost 5 bases, V lost 1 base, and 4 bases had no gene match. In germline, CDR1 is LNHNV, CDR2 YYDKDF (reference sequence).

There are a few counts of this clone. The V call is TRBV7-8, the J call TRBJ1-6, with TRBD1 matching 9 bases. CDR1 is SGHVS, CDR2 FQNEAQ, per germline. The CDR3 totals 13 residues. V lost 5 bases, J lost 9 bases, and 2 bases stayed unmatched. The CDR3 DNA follows: TGTGCCAGCAGCGGGACAGGGAGTTCACCCCTCCACTTT. Translated: CASSGTGSSPLHF.

This clone was seen a few times. The chain links TRBV5-1 to TRBJ1-2; unclear D gene. Trimming took 4 bases from V and 4 from J, leaving 11 bases between them. The germline V gene has CDR1 SGHRS and CDR2 YFSETQ. This CDR3 is 13 amino acids long. Here the CDR3 reads CASSRGQSYGYTF. DNA of the CDR3: TGCGCCAGCAGCCGAGGCCAGAGCTATGGCTACACCTTC. The complete variable domain, with remaining parts taken from reference TRBV5-1 and TRBJ1-2, reads KAGVTQTPRYLIKTRGQQVTLSCSPISGHRSVSWYQQTPGQGLQFLFEYFSETQRNKGNFPGRFSGRQFSNSRSEMNVSTLELGDSALYLCASSRGQSYGYTFGSGTRLTVV.

The chain combines TRBV30 with TRBJ2-1, with D possibly being TRBD2 (6 bases). Germline CDR1 and CDR2: GTSNPN and SVGIG (reference sequence). This CDR3 contains 15 residues. V gave up 3 bases and J gave up 6 bases, with 18 bases separating them. The chain's CDR3 is CAWSLKAGHSNEQFF. CDR3 coding DNA: TGTGCCTGGAGCCTTAAAGCGGGCCACTCCAATGAGCAGTTCTTC.

The genes are TRBV6-6 and TRBJ1-5; no reliable D call. There are 15 residues in the CDR3. Germline CDR1 and CDR2: MNHNY and SVGAGI (reference sequence). V was shortened by 2 bases and J by 1 base, with 9 bases between the two germline ends. The CDR3 DNA reads as TGTGCCAGCAGTTACGCGCCACAGAGCAATCAGCCCCAGCATTTT. Translation: CASSYAPQSNQPQHF.

The chain links TRBV27 to TRBJ2-7; the match to TRBD2 covers 7 bases. J was trimmed by 2 bases and V by 3 bases; bases with no gene match: 7. Germline lookup yields CDR1 MNHEY and CDR2 SMNVEV (reference sequence). This CDR3 has 15 amino acids. The CDR3 sequence: CASSLASGDPYEQYF. The CDR3 DNA is TGTGCCAGCAGTTTGGCTAGCGGAGATCCCTACGAGCAGTACTTC.